This entry lists 12 T cell receptor beta chains sequenced from one sample in a study of T cells in tuberculosis. The assay was immunoSEQ multiplex PCR, and TCRdb's table has in-frame clones only and misses some. The profile covers about 35,000 clones, with 85% to 95% appearing a single time and about 7.5% taken by the ten largest. The sample consisted of PBMCs. These receptors were obtained from a donor aged 5 to 30 with latent tuberculosis or without tuberculosis infection.

This clone was picked up a small number of times. CDR3 bases: TGTGCCAGCAGCAGGACAGGGGGGCTCGGCGAGCAGTACTTC. This gives the protein CASSRTGGLGEQYF. V is TRBV6-5 and J is TRBJ2-7, with 10 nucleotides matching TRBD1. V shed 6 bases, J shed 6 bases, and the junction held 8 bases outside the gene matches. This CDR3 region has 14 residues. Germline CDR1 is MNHEY and CDR2 is SVGAGI.

This chain connects TRBV5-1 to TRBJ2-7; no clear D gene. Germline CDR1 reads SGHRS; CDR2 reads YFSETQ. Trimming took 4 bases from V and 1 from J, leaving 9 bases between them. CDR3 length: 13 amino acids. The CDR3 DNA reads as TGCGCCAGCAGCCAAACTTCATCCTACGAGCAGTACTTC. Its protein is CASSQTSSYEQYF.

The genes are TRBV6-6 and TRBJ1-1; D is undetermined. The CDR3 extends over 14 amino acids. The germline CDR1 and CDR2 sequences are MNHNY and SVGAGI (reference sequence). V was trimmed by 6 bases and J by 1 base, leaving 12 bases between them. The CDR3 nucleotides read TGTGCCAGCAGCTCCAGGCGGGGGAACACTGAAGCTTTCTTT. Its translation: CASSSRRGNTEAFF.

The chain couples TRBV4-1 to TRBJ1-2; possibly TRBD1 for D (5 bases). The V gene's germline CDR1 is MGHRA and CDR2 YSYEKL. This CDR3 has 15 residues. Trimming removed 0 bases at V and 6 bases at J, with 14 bases between. This chain's CDR3 is CASSQDPAGKDGYTF. The DNA of the CDR3 is TGCGCCAGCAGCCAAGATCCGGCAGGGAAGGATGGCTACACCTTC.

The rearrangement links TRBV10-3 to TRBJ1-3; the D is unclear. This CDR3 contains 13 residues. Germline V CDR1 and CDR2: ENHRY, SYGVKD. The V gene lost 11 bases and the J gene lost 1 base, with 12 bases spanning the gap. This chain's CDR3 is CAGGAGSGNTIYF. The CDR3, as DNA: TGTGCCGGTGGAGCCGGGTCTGGAAACACCATATATTTT.

For the CDR3, the DNA is TGCAGCGCACGGACAGGGCCCTATGGCTACACCTTC. As protein: CSARTGPYGYTF. The chain uses TRBV29-1 and TRBJ1-2; 8 bases map to TRBD1. Trimming took 7 bases from V and 4 from J; bases not matched to a gene: 5. The CDR3 spans 12 residues. Looked up from germline, CDR1 is SQVTM and CDR2 is ANQGSEA.

The chain combines TRBV7-6 with TRBJ1-3; D gene ambiguous. The CDR3 is 13 amino acids. From germline, CDR1 is SGHVS and CDR2 FNYEAQ. V was cut by 2 bases and J by 7 bases, with 9 bases left in between. The chain's CDR3 is CASSLHTRNTIYF. The CDR3 nucleotides read TGTGCCAGCAGCTTACACACGCGGAACACCATATATTTT. Full variable domain (rest looked up from reference TRBV7-6 and TRBJ1-3): GAGVSQSPRYKVTKRGQDVALRCDPISGHVSLYWYRQALGQGPEFLTYFNYEAQQDKSGLPNDRFSAERPEGSISTLTIQRTEQRDSAMYRCASSLHTRNTIYFGEGSWLTVV.

J is TRBJ1-3 and V is TRBV10-2, with 8 nucleotides matching TRBD1. The V segment lost 7 bases and the J segment 2 bases; nucleotides outside the gene matches: 7. Germline CDR1 is WSHSY and CDR2 is SAAADI. The CDR3 is made up of 15 amino acids. CDR3 DNA sequence: TGCGCCAGCATCCAAGCAGGGGGCACTGGAAACACCATATATTTT. Residues: CASIQAGGTGNTIYF.

The J gene is TRBJ2-7, the V gene TRBV4-1, with D unclear. The CDR3 totals 12 residues. The germline V gene encodes CDR1 MGHRA and CDR2 YSYEKL. Trimming took 0 bases from V and 6 from J, leaving 6 bases between them. The chain's CDR3 is CASSQDSFEQYF. As DNA, the CDR3 is TGCGCCAGCAGCCAAGATTCATTCGAGCAGTACTTC.

The rearrangement uses TRBV7-9 and TRBJ1-4; a weak D match, TRBD1 (6 bases). The V end was cut by 4 bases, the J end by 4 bases, with 13 bases between. CDR1 and CDR2 from the germline V gene are SEHNR and FQNEAQ (reference sequence). The CDR3 extends over 15 amino acids. The CDR3 nucleotides read TGTGCCAGCAGCTGGAACAGGGATATTAATGAAAAACTGTTTTTT. Protein sequence: CASSWNRDINEKLFF.

V is TRBV6-4 and J is TRBJ2-2, with TRBD2 as a possible D gene (6 bases). The germline V gene has CDR1 MRHNA and CDR2 SNTAGT. V lost 7 bases to trimming and J lost 0 bases, with 18 bases between them. The CDR3 runs 17 residues. The CDR3 here is CASKEVADDPNTGELFF. The DNA for the CDR3 is TGTGCCAGCAAGGAGGTAGCGGACGATCCGAACACCGGGGAGCTGTTTTTT.

The V and J genes are TRBV7-9 and TRBJ2-7; no firm D call. The CDR3 totals 12 residues. V was cut by 5 bases and J by 2 bases, with 7 bases left in between. Germline CDR1 SEHNR, CDR2 FQNEAQ (reference sequence). CDR3 loop: CASSLSPYEQYF. In DNA form, the CDR3 reads TGTGCCAGCAGCCTTAGTCCCTACGAGCAGTACTTC. The full variable domain, in which reference TRBV7-9 and TRBJ2-7 provide the parts outside the CDR3, is DTGVSQNPRHKITKRGQNVTFRCDPISEHNRLYWYRQTLGQGPEFLTYFQNEAQLEKSRLLSDRFSAERPKGSFSTLEIQRTEQGDSAMYLCASSLSPYEQYFGPGTRLTVT.